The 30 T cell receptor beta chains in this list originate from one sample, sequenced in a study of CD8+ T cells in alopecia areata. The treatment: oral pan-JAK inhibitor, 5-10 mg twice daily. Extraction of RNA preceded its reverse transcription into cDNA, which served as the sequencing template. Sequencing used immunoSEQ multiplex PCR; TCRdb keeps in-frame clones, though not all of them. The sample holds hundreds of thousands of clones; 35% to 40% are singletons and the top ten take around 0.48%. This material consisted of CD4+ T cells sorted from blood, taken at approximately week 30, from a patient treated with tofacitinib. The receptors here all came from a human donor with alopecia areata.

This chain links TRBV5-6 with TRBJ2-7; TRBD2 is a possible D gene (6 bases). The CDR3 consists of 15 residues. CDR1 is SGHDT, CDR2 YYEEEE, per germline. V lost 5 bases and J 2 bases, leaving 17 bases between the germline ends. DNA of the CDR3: TGTGCCAGCAGTTCCCTTTCGGGCGGGACCTACGAGCAGTACTTC. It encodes CASSSLSGGTYEQYF.

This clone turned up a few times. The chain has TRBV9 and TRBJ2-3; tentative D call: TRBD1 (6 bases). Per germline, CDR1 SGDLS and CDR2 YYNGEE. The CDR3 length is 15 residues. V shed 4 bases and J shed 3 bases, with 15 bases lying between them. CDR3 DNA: TGTGCCAGCAGCCTCCGACAGGTACTTACAGATACGCAGTATTTT. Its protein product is CASSLRQVLTDTQYF.

The DNA for the CDR3 is TGTGCCAGCAGCGAACAAGTCGGCAGGGGGGGTGGCTACACCTTC. It codes for CASSEQVGRGGGYTF. The rearrangement joins TRBV7-2 to TRBJ1-2; 7 bases agree with TRBD1. The CDR3 length is 15 residues. V lost 5 bases and J lost 7; bases outside the gene matches: 13. The V gene's germline CDR1 is SGHTA and CDR2 FQGNSA.

The CDR3, as DNA: TGTGCCATCAGGCCCGACACTACCTTAGCCAAAAACATTCAGTACTTC. Translation gives CAIRPDTTLAKNIQYF. V gene TRBV10-3 combines with J gene TRBJ2-4; no definite D call. The length of the CDR3 is 16 residues. V was cut by 6 bases and J by 0 bases, with 15 bases left in between. Per the germline V gene, CDR1 is ENHRY and CDR2 is SYGVKD.

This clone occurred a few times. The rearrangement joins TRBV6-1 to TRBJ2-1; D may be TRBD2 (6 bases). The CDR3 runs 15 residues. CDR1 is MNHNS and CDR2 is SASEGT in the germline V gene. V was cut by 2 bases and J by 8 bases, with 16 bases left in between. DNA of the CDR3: TGTGCCAGCAGTGAAATTCTTTACCCGGGGGATGAGCAGTTCTTC. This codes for CASSEILYPGDEQFF.

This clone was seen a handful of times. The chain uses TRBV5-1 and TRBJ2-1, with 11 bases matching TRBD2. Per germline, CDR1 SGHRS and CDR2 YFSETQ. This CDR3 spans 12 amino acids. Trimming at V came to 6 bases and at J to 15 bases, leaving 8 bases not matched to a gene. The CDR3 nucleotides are TGCGCCAGCACGCTAGCGGGAGGACCGGCGTTCTTC. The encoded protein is CASTLAGGPAFF.

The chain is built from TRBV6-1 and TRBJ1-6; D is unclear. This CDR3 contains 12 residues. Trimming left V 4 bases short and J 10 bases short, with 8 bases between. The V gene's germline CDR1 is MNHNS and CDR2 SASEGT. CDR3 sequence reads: CASSGQVSPLHF. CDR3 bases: TGTGCCAGCAGTGGGCAGGTCTCACCCCTCCACTTT.

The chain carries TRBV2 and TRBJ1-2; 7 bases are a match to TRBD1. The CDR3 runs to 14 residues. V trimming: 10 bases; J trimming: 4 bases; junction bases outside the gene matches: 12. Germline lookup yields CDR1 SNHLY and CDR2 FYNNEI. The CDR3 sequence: CAMTIQGGSYGYTF. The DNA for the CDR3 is TGTGCCATGACGATCCAGGGGGGGAGCTATGGCTACACCTTC.

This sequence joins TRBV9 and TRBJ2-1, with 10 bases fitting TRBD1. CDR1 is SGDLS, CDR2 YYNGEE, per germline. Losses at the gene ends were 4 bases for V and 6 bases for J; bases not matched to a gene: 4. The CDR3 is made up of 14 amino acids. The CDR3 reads CASSLRTGGNEQFF. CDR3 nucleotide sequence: TGTGCCAGCAGCCTGAGGACAGGGGGCAATGAGCAGTTCTTC.

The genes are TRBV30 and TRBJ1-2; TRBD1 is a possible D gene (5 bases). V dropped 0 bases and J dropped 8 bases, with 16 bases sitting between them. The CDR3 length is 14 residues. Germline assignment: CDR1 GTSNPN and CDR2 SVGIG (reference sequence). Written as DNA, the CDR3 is TGTGCCTGGAGTGTTAGTGGCGGGGCTTGGGGCTACACCTTC. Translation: CAWSVSGGAWGYTF.

DNA of the CDR3: TGTGCCAGCAGCGTGGGAGTTGTAGTAGTCTCCGATACGCAGTATTTT. This sequence encodes CASSVGVVVVSDTQYF. The chain carries TRBV9 and TRBJ2-3; D is possibly TRBD2 (5 bases). Germline loops: CDR1 SGDLS, CDR2 YYNGEE. CDR3 length: 16 residues. V dropped 2 bases and J dropped 6 bases, with 19 bases sitting between them.

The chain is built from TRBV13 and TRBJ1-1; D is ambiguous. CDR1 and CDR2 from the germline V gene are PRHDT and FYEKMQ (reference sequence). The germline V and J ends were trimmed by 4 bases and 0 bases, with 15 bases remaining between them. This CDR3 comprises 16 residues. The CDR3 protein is CASSSEGFWMNTEAFF. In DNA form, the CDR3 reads TGTGCCAGCAGCTCCGAAGGATTTTGGATGAACACTGAAGCTTTCTTT.

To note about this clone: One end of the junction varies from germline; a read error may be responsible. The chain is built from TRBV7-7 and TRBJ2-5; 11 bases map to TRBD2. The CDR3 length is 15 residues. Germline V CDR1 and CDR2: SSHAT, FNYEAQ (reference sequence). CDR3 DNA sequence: TGTGCTAGCAGCTTAAACCTAGCGGGAGGAGAGACCCAGTACTTC. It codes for CASSLNLAGGETQYF. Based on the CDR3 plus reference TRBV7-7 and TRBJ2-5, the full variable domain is GAGVSQSPRYKVTKRGQDVTLRCDPISSHATLYWYQQALGQGPEFLTYFNYEAQPDKSGLPSDRFSAERPEGSISTLTIQRTEQRDSAMYRCASSLNLAGGETQYFGPGTRLLVL.

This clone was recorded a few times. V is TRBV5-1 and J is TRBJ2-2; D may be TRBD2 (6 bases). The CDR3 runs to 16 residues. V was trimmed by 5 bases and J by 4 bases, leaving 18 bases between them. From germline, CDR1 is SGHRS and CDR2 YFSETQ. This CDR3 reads CASRLTGTGSTGELFF. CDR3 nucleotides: TGCGCCAGCAGATTAACCGGGACTGGAAGCACCGGGGAGCTGTTTTTT. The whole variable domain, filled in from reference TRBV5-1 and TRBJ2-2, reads KAGVTQTPRYLIKTRGQQVTLSCSPISGHRSVSWYQQTPGQGLQFLFEYFSETQRNKGNFPGRFSGRQFSNSRSEMNVSTLELGDSALYLCASRLTGTGSTGELFFGEGSRLTVL.

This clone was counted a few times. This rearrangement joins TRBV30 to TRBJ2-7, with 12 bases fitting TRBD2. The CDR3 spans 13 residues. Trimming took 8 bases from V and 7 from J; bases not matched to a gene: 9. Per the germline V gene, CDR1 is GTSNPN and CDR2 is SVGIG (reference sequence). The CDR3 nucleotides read TGTGCCGGTAGACTAGCGGGAGTTCGGGAGCAGTACTTC. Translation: CAGRLAGVREQYF. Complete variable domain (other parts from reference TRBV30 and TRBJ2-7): SQTIHQWPATLVQPVGSPLSLECTVEGTSNPNLYWYRQAAGRGLQLLFYSVGIGQISSEVPQNLSASRPQDRQFILSSKKLLLSDSGFYLCAGRLAGVREQYFGPGTRLTVT.

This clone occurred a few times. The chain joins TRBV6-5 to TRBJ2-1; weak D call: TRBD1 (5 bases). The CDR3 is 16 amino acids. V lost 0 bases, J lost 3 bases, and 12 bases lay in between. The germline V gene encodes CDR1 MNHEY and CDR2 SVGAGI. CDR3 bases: TGTGCCAGCAGTTACTCCGCCAGGGCAGGCTACAATGAGCAGTTCTTC. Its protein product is CASSYSARAGYNEQFF.

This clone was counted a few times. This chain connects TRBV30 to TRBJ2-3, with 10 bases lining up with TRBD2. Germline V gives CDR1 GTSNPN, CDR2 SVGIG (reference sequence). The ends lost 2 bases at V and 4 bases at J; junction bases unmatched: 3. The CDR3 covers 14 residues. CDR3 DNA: TGTGCCTGGAGTAGCGGGGGGGCTGCAGATACGCAGTATTTT. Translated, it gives CAWSSGGAADTQYF.

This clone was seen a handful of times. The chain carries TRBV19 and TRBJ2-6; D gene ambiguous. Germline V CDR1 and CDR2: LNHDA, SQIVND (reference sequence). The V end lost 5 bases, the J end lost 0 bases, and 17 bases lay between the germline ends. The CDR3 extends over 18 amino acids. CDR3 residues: CASSPRFNFNSGANVLTF. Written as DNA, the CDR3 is TGTGCCAGTAGTCCCCGTTTTAACTTCAACTCTGGGGCCAACGTCCTGACTTTC.

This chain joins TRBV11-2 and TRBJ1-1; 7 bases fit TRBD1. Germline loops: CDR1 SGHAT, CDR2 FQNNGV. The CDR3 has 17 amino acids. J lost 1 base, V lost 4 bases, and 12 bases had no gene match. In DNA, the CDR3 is TGTGCCAGCAGCTCTCATTTGGGGAGGACAGGGAACACTGAAGCTTTCTTT. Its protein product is CASSSHLGRTGNTEAFF.

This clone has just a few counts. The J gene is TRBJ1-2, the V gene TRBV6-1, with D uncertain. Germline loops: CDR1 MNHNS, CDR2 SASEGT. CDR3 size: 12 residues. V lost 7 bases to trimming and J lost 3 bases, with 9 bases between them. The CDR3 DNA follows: TGTGCCAGCAAGAAGGGCGACTATGGCTACACCTTC. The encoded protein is CASKKGDYGYTF.

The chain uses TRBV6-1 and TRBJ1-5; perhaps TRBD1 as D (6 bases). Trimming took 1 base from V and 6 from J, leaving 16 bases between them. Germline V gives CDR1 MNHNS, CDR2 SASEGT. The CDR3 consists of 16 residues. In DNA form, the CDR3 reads TGTGCCAGCAGTGAAGTGCGGGGGCTCCCCAGTCAGCCCCAGCATTTT. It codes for CASSEVRGLPSQPQHF.

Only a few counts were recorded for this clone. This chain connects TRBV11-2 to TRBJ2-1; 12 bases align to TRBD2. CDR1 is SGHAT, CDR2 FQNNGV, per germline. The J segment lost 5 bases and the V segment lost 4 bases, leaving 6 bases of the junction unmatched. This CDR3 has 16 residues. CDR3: CASSSTSGSFHNEQFF. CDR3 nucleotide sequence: TGTGCCAGCAGCTCGACTAGCGGGAGTTTCCACAATGAGCAGTTCTTC.

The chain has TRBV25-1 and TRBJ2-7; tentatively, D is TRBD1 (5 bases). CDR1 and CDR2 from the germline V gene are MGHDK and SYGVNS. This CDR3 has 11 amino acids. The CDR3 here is CGTSSSYEQYF. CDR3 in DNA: TGTGGGACATCCAGCTCCTACGAGCAGTACTTC.

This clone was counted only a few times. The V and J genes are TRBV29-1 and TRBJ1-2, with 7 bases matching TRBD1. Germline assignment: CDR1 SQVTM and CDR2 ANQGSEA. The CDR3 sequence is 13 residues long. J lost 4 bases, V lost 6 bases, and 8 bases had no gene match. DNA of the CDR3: TGCAGCGTGGATGTGGGACAGCTCTATGGCTACACCTTC. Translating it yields CSVDVGQLYGYTF.

CDR3 nucleotide sequence: TGTGCCAGCAGCTTAGCTGCGGCAGACTACTACGAGCAGTACTTC. Its protein is CASSLAAADYYEQYF. J is TRBJ2-7 and V is TRBV7-2; tentative D call: TRBD2 (5 bases). Germline V lookup: CDR1 SGHTA, CDR2 FQGNSA. Trimming removed 0 bases at V and 3 bases at J, with 12 bases between. The CDR3 runs to 15 residues.

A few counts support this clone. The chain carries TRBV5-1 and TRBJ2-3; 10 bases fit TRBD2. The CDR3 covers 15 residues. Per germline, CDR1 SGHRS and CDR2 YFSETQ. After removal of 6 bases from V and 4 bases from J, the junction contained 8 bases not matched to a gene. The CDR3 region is CASKREGHNSDTQYF. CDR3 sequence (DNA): TGCGCCAGCAAGCGGGAGGGACACAATTCAGATACGCAGTATTTT.

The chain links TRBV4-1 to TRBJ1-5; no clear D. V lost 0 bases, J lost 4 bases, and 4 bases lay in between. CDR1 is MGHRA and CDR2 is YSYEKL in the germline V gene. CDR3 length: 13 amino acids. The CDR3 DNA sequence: TGCGCCAGCAGCCAAGACCCAAATCAGCCCCAGCATTTT. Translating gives CASSQDPNQPQHF.

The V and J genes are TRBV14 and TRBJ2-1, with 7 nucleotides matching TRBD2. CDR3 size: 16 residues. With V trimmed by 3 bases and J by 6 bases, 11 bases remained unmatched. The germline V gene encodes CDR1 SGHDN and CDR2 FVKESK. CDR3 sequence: CASSHPAGVRINEQFF. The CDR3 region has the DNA TGTGCCAGCAGCCATCCGGCGGGAGTGAGGATCAATGAGCAGTTCTTC.

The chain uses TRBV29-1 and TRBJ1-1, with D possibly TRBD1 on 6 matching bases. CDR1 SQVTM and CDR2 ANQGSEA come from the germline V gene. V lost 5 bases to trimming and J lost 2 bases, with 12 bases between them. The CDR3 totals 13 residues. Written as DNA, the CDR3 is TGCAGCGTTCGACAGGTGATAAACACTGAAGCTTTCTTT. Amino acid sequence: CSVRQVINTEAFF.

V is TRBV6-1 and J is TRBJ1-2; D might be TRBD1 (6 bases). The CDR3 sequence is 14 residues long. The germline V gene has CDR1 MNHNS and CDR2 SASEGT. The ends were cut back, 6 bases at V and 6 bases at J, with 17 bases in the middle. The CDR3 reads CASRVWGAFDGYTF. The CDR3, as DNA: TGTGCCAGCAGGGTATGGGGGGCGTTTGATGGCTACACCTTC.